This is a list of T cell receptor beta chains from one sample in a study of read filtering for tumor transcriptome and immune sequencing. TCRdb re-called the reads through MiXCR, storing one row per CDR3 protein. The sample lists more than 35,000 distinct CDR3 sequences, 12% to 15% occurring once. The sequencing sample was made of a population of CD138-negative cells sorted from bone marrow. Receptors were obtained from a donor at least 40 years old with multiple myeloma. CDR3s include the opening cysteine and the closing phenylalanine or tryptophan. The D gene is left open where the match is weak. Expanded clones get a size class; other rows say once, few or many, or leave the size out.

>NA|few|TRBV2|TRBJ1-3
CASSEAGPVSGNTIYF
TGTGCCAGCAGTGAGGCGGGGCCGGTCTCTGGAAACACCATATATTTT
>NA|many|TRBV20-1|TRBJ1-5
CSARLGGTGNQPQHF
TGCAGTGCTAGACTGGGGGGGACGGGCAATCAGCCCCAGCATTTT
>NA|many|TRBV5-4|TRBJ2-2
CASRGTGKANTGELFF
TGTGCCAGCAGAGGTACAGGGAAAGCAAACACCGGGGAGCTGTTTTTT
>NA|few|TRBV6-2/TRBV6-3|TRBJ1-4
CASSRDLLAEKLFF
TGTGCCAGCAGCCGGGACTTGTTGGCAGAAAAACTGTTTTTT
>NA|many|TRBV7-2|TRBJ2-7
CASSLDARAGYEQYF
TGTGCCAGCAGCTTAGATGCCAGGGCGGGGTACGAGCAGTACTTC
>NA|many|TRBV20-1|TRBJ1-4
CSAGGAFNEKLFF
TGCAGTGCAGGGGGGGCGTTTAATGAAAAACTGTTTTTT
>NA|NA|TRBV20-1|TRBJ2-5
CSASSTETQYF
TGCAGTGCTAGTAGTACCGAGACCCAGTACTTC
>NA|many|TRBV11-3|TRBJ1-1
CASSTNTGTEAFF
TGTGCCAGCAGCACCAACACGGGCACTGAAGCTTTCTTT
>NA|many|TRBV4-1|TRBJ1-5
CASSQDEEINQPQHF
TGCGCCAGCAGCCAAGATGAGGAGATCAATCAGCCCCAGCATTTT
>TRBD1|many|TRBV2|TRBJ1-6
CASRQGTGNNSPLHF
TGTGCCAGCAGACAAGGGACAGGGAACAATTCACCCCTCCACTTT
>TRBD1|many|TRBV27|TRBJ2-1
CASIQVRDRGLRNEQFF
TGTGCCAGCATCCAGGTCCGAGACAGGGGTCTCAGGAATGAGCAGTTCTTC
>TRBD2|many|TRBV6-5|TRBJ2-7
CASRGSGGQEQYF
TGTGCCAGCCGGGGGTCGGGAGGTCAGGAGCAGTACTTC
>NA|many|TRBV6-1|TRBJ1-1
CASKEGTNTEAFF
TGTGCCAGCAAGGAAGGGACGAACACTGAAGCTTTCTTT
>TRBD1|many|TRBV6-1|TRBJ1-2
CASTSRTGSATNYGYTF
TGTGCCAGCACAAGCCGGACAGGGTCGGCTACTAACTATGGCTACACCTTC
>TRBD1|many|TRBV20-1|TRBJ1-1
CSARSPTGGTEAFF
TGCAGTGCTAGGTCCCCTACAGGGGGCACTGAAGCTTTCTTT
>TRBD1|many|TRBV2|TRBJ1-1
CASSEGQGNTEAFF
TGTGCCAGCAGTGAGGGACAGGGAAACACTGAAGCTTTCTTT
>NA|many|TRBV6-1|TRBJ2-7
CASSERQNTYEQYF
TGTGCCAGCAGTGAACGACAGAACACCTACGAGCAGTACTTC
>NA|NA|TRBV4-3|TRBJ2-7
CASSQDERVSEQYF
TGCGCCAGCAGCCAAGACGAAAGGGTGAGCGAGCAGTACTTC
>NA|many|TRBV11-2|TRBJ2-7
CASSPVGLGAYEQYF
TGTGCCAGCAGCCCAGTGGGTCTAGGAGCCTACGAGCAGTACTTC
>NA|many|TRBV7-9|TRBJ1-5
CASSYQGDQPQHF
TGTGCCAGCAGCTACCAGGGAGATCAGCCCCAGCATTTT
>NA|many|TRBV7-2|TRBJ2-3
CASSSPRRPDTQYF
TGTGCCAGCAGCTCCCCCAGGAGACCGGATACGCAGTATTTT
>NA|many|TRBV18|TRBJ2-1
CASSPTAIYNEQFF
TGTGCCAGCTCACCAACCGCGATATACAATGAGCAGTTCTTC
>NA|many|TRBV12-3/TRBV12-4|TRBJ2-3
CASSFGGEGTDTQYF
TGTGCCAGCAGTTTTGGAGGTGAGGGCACAGATACGCAGTATTTT
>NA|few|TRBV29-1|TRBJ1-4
CSAGTGGTNEKLYF
TGCAGCGCTGGGACGGGGGGCACTAATGAAAAACTGTATTTT
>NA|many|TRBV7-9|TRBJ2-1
CASSFTSGKAYNEQFF
TGTGCCAGCAGCTTCACGAGCGGAAAGGCCTACAATGAGCAGTTCTTC
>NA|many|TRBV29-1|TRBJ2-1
CSAPSYNEQFF
TGCAGCGCTCCCTCCTACAATGAGCAGTTCTTC
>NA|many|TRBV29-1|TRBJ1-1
CSAGQGTMNTEAFF
TGCAGCGCCGGTCAGGGGACTATGAACACTGAAGCTTTCTTT
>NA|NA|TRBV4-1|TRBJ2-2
CASSHGARTGELFF
TGCGCCAGCAGCCACGGCGCTAGGACCGGGGAGCTGTTTTTT
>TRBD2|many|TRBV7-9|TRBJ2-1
CASSFNREGFAGTSYNEQFF
TGTGCCAGCAGCTTTAACAGGGAGGGGTTTGCGGGGACTAGCTACAATGAGCAGTTCTTC
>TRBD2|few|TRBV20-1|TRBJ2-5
CSARDAGGPQETQYF
TGCAGTGCTAGAGATGCGGGAGGGCCACAGGAGACCCAGTACTTC
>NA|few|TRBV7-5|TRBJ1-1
CISVSEEQSFEKTEAFF
NA
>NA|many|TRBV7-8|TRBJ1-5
CASSQWQREDQPQHF
TGTGCCAGCAGCCAATGGCAGCGAGAGGATCAGCCCCAGCATTTT
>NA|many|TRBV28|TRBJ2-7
CASSLGSSREQYF
TGTGCCAGCAGCTTGGGGTCATCCCGCGAGCAGTACTTC
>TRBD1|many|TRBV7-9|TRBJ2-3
CASSPAGGQGFRTQYF
TGTGCCAGCAGCCCAGCAGGGGGACAGGGCTTCCGTACGCAGTATTTT
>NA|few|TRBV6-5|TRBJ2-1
CASSYDREAGNEQFF
TGTGCCAGCAGTTACGACAGAGAAGCGGGCAATGAGCAGTTCTTC
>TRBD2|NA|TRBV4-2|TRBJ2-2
CASSHTLAGRNTGELFF
TGTGCCAGCAGCCACACACTAGCGGGACGTAACACCGGGGAGCTGTTTTTT
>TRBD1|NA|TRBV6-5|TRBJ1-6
CASRRDRANSPLHF
TGTGCCAGCAGACGTGACAGGGCCAATTCACCCCTCCACTTT
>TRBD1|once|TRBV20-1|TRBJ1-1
CSAVRDRGNTEAFF
TGCAGTGCTGTTCGGGACAGGGGAAACACTGAAGCCTTCTTT
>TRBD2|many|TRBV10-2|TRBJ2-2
CASLAGAGTGELFF
TGCGCCAGTTTAGCGGGAGCGGGCACCGGGGAGCTGTTTTTT
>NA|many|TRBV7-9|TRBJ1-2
CASSPNGDRDGYTF
TGTGCCAGCAGCCCGAATGGCGACAGAGATGGCTACACCTTC
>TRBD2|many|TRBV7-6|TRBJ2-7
CASSLGGRGEQYF
TGTGCCAGCAGCTTAGGCGGGAGAGGCGAGCAGTACTTC
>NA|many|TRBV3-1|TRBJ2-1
CASSHMSSYNEQFF
TGTGCCAGCAGCCACATGTCGTCCTACAATGAGCAGTTCTTC
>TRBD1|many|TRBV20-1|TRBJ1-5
CSAVTGGNNQPQHF
TGCAGTGCTGTGACAGGGGGGAACAATCAGCCCCAGCATTTT
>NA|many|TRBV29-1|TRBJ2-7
CSVGGVSEQYF
TGCAGCGTTGGGGGGGTGAGCGAGCAGTACTTC
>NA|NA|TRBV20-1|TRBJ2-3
CSANLGITADTQYF
TGCAGTGCTAACCTGGGAATCACGGCAGATACGCAGTATTTT
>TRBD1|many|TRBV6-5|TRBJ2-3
CASSWGQTTDTQYF
TGTGCCAGCAGCTGGGGACAGACCACAGATACGCAGTATTTT
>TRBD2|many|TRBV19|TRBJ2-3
CASSLRTSGTDTQYF
TGTGCCAGTAGTCTCAGGACTAGCGGCACAGATACGCAGTATTTT
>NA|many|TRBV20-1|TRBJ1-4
CSAARTANEKLFF
TGCAGTGCCGCGCGGACAGCTAATGAAAAACTGTTTTTT
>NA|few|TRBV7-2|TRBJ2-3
CASSLATGNTDTQYF
TGTGCCAGCAGCTTAGCTACAGGGAACACAGATACGCAGTATTTT
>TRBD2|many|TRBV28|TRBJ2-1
CASSLTSAEQFF
TGTGCCAGCAGCCTGACTAGCGCCGAGCAGTTCTTC
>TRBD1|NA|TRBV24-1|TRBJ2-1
CATSETTGPNEQFF
TGTGCCACCAGTGAAACGACAGGGCCAAATGAGCAGTTCTTC